These 14 T cell receptor beta chains share one sample of origin, sequenced in a study of blood T cell repertoires in COVID-19. Clones were read by immunoSEQ multiplex PCR, and TCRdb kept only the in-frame ones, dropping some. This sample carries 330,000 or so clones, approximately 89% of them seen once, and the ten largest clones take 3.9%. Sequences were obtained from peripheral blood. The source is a woman aged 55-75 years with COVID-19, enrolled during active disease.

This rearrangement joins TRBV7-9 to TRBJ2-5; no firm D call. The V end was cut by 4 bases, the J end by 1 base, with 10 bases between. Germline-derived CDR1 and CDR2 are SEHNR and FQNEAQ (reference sequence). The CDR3 spans 14 residues. The CDR3 nucleotides read TGTGCCAGCAGCTACGGTTCACCCCAAGAGACCCAGTACTTC. Protein sequence: CASSYGSPQETQYF.

V and J are TRBV5-1 and TRBJ2-1, with 12 bases identical to TRBD2. This CDR3 is 16 amino acids long. V shed 4 bases and J 8 bases; nucleotides not matched to a gene: 10. Germline loops: CDR1 SGHRS, CDR2 YFSETQ. The DNA for the CDR3 is TGCGCCAGCAGCCCCCTCCCTAGCGGGGGGGCTGATGAGCAGTTCTTC. It yields the protein CASSPLPSGGADEQFF.

The gene calls are TRBV6-2 or TRBV6-3 and TRBJ1-6; D possibly corresponds to TRBD1 (5 bases). Deletions cut 6 bases from V and 6 bases from J, with 12 bases between. Germline V gene data show CDR1 as MNHEY and CDR2 as SVGEGT. This CDR3 spans 14 amino acids. The CDR3 here is CASSSYGGNSPLHF. In DNA, the CDR3 is TGTGCCAGCAGCTCTTACGGGGGTAATTCACCCCTCCACTTT.

J is TRBJ1-5 and V is TRBV4-1; 9 bases are a match to TRBD1. The CDR3 contains 20 residues. Per germline, CDR1 MGHRA and CDR2 YSYEKL. The V gene end was trimmed by 0 bases and the J gene end by 0 bases; junction bases not matched to a gene: 12. In DNA, the CDR3 is TGCGCCAGCAGCCAAGATCCAGGGACAGGGAACCGAATTAGCAATCAGCCCCAGCATTTT. Its translation is CASSQDPGTGNRISNQPQHF.

This clone was detected only once. The V call is TRBV5-1, the J call TRBJ2-1; 7 nucleotides agree with TRBD1. CDR1 is SGHRS and CDR2 is YFSETQ in the germline V gene. There are 15 residues in the CDR3. J lost 1 base, V lost 5 bases, and 6 bases had no gene match. CDR3 sequence: CASRQGPGSYNEQFF. The CDR3 DNA follows: TGCGCCAGCAGACAGGGGCCTGGATCCTACAATGAGCAGTTCTTC.

The chain employs TRBV10-3 and TRBJ1-2; D is possibly TRBD1 (5 bases). Germline V CDR1 and CDR2: ENHRY, SYGVKD. V was pared by 3 bases and J by 7 bases, with 12 bases between. This CDR3 is 13 amino acids long. CDR3 coding DNA: TGTGCCATCAGTGAAGGGGCCCCGGGTGGCTACACCTTC. Translated, it gives CAISEGAPGGYTF.

This chain connects TRBV19 to TRBJ1-6; D call uncertain. V was cut by 4 bases and J by 8 bases, with 9 bases left in between. CDR1 and CDR2 (germline): LNHDA, SQIVND (reference sequence). The length of the CDR3 is 13 residues. CDR3 sequence reads: CASSREADSPLHF. In nucleotides, the CDR3 is TGTGCCAGTAGTAGGGAAGCGGATTCACCCCTCCACTTT.

The chain combines TRBV10-3 with TRBJ2-2; 9 bases agree with TRBD1. The CDR3 covers 16 residues. Germline V gives CDR1 ENHRY, CDR2 SYGVKD. After removal of 6 bases from V and 7 bases from J, the junction contained 12 bases not matched to a gene. The CDR3 nucleotides are TGTGCCATCAGCGCCGGGACAGGGCAGGGTGACGGGGAGCTGTTTTTT. Translating it yields CAISAGTGQGDGELFF.

The rearrangement joins TRBV18 to TRBJ2-7, with 8 bases matching TRBD1. This CDR3 comprises 15 residues. Germline V lookup: CDR1 KGHSH, CDR2 LQKENI. J lost 3 bases, V lost 0 bases, and 4 bases had no gene match. Here the CDR3 reads CASSPPPGGRYEQYF. The DNA of the CDR3 is TGTGCCAGCTCACCACCTCCAGGGGGCCGCTACGAGCAGTACTTC.

The rearrangement links TRBV5-1 to TRBJ1-4, with TRBD1 as a possible D gene (5 bases). The CDR3 covers 13 residues. Trimming shortened V by 0 bases and J by 5 bases, and 5 bases separated the two germline ends. Germline CDR1 and CDR2: SGHRS and YFSETQ. The CDR3 region is CASSLDRNEKLFF. Here the CDR3 DNA reads TGCGCCAGCAGCTTGGACAGGAATGAAAAACTGTTTTTT.

The rearrangement joins TRBV24-1 to TRBJ2-2; D call uncertain. V was pared by 4 bases and J by 3 bases, with 14 bases between. Germline V lookup: CDR1 KGHDR, CDR2 SFDVKD. The CDR3 extends over 16 amino acids. CDR3 region: CATSEPSGRDTGELFF. In DNA form, the CDR3 reads TGTGCCACCAGTGAACCTAGTGGTCGGGACACCGGGGAGCTGTTTTTT.

This clone occurred once. This chain's CDR3 is CASSMTATNEKLFF. Written as DNA, the CDR3 is TGTGCCAGCAGCATGACAGCAACTAATGAAAAACTGTTTTTT. V and J are TRBV11-2 and TRBJ1-4; D possibly corresponds to TRBD1 (5 bases). Trimming removed 5 bases from V and 0 bases from J, with 7 bases in between. The CDR3 sequence is 14 residues long. Germline CDR1 SGHAT, CDR2 FQNNGV.

V gene TRBV13 combines with J gene TRBJ1-1; 9 positions match TRBD1. CDR1 and CDR2 from the germline V gene are PRHDT and FYEKMQ (reference sequence). The CDR3 consists of 15 residues. With 5 bases clipped from V and 2 bases from J, the junction kept 6 bases outside the gene matches. CDR3 bases: TGTGCCAGCAGCAAACCGGGACAGGGAAACACTGAAGCTTTCTTT. Translated, it gives CASSKPGQGNTEAFF.

This rearrangement joins TRBV9 to TRBJ2-5; 9 nucleotides match TRBD2. Germline CDR1 SGDLS, CDR2 YYNGEE. With V trimmed by 2 bases and J by 2 bases, 7 bases remained unmatched. The CDR3 contains 16 residues. In DNA form, the CDR3 reads TGTGCCAGCAGCGTCGGTAGCGGGGGCGTTCAAGAGACCCAGTACTTC. This encodes CASSVGSGGVQETQYF.